Described below is a single TCR beta chain sequence and its context. Its target is not known. This entry comes from a study of T cell repertoires in cytomegalovirus infection. At the level of the study: Indications came from public TCR beta signatures; they pointed to CMV infection and to a matching HLA type. Study-level findings and limits: HLA-C-restricted CMV-specific TCR beta clonotypes were dominant in the ex vivo response. Accumulated public TCR beta family frequency recognized individuals carrying CMV together with the relevant HLA.

In TCRdb, the reads were re-called with MiXCR into one record per CDR3 protein. The sample comprises some 300,000 distinct CDR3 sequences, around 9.6% of which are singletons, and less than 3% rests with the top ten. Germline V gives CDR1 SGHDN, CDR2 FVKESK. Trimming cost V 0 bases and J 4 bases, with 5 bases left between them. The CDR3 is 13 residues long. This receptor was obtained from a human donor in good health (CMV status not recorded). Some clones in this sample may be carry-over from other donors' samples. J is TRBJ2-3 and V is TRBV14; D uncertain. Sequenced sample: PBMCs. CDR3 loop: CASSQDWADTQYF. The CDR3 coding sequence is TGTGCCAGCAGCCAAGATTGGGCAGATACGCAGTATTTT.